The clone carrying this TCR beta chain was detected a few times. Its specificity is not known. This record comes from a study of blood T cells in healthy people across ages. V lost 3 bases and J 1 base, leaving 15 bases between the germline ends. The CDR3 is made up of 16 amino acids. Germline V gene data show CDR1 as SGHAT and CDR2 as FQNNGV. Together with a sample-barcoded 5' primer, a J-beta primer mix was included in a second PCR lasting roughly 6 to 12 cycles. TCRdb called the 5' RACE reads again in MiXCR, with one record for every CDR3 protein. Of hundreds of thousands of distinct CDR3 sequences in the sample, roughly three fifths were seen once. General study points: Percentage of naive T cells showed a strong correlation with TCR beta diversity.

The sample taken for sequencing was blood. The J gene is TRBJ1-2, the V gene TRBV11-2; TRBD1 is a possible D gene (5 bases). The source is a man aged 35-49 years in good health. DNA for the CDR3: TGTGCCAGCAGCTTCAGGGAGGGAGGGTTTAACTATGGCTACACCTTC. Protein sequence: CASSFREGGFNYGYTF.